What follows are 14 T cell receptor beta chains derived from one specimen sequenced in a study of blood T cell repertoires in COVID-19. Using immunoSEQ multiplex PCR, the repertoire was profiled, and TCRdb retains in-frame clones only, with some absent. The sample records 180,000 or so clones, more than 75% being singletons. The sample was peripheral blood. These receptors came from a man aged 40-49 years with active or convalescent COVID-19.

The chain has TRBV27 and TRBJ1-1; 10 bases match TRBD1. Germline V gene data show CDR1 as MNHEY and CDR2 as SMNVEV (reference sequence). The CDR3 consists of 18 residues. Trimming removed 2 bases from V and 1 base from J; junction bases left unmatched: 10. This CDR3 is CASSLGGDRGWRNTEAFF. In DNA, the CDR3 is TGTGCCAGCAGTTTAGGGGGGGACAGGGGTTGGCGGAACACTGAAGCTTTCTTT.

The chain combines TRBV27 with TRBJ2-3; tentative D call: TRBD1 (5 bases). This CDR3 spans 15 amino acids. V lost 4 bases, J lost 3 bases, and 14 bases lay in between. Germline V gives CDR1 MNHEY, CDR2 SMNVEV (reference sequence). In DNA, the CDR3 is TGTGCCAGCAGTTCAAGGGCAGGGTGGACAGATACGCAGTATTTT. It specifies CASSSRAGWTDTQYF.

V and J are TRBV7-6 and TRBJ2-1; D is possibly TRBD2 (5 bases). Germline CDR1 reads SGHVS; CDR2 reads FNYEAQ. There are 17 residues in the CDR3. Trimming took off 0 bases at V and 4 bases at J, with 16 bases between the two ends. CDR3 nucleotides: TGTGCCAGCAGCTTAGCGCAGCGGATACGGGAATACAATGAGCAGTTCTTC. It translates to CASSLAQRIREYNEQFF.

The chain is built from TRBV27 and TRBJ2-3, with D unclear. CDR1 MNHEY and CDR2 SMNVEV come from the germline V gene (reference sequence). The length of the CDR3 is 15 residues. Between the trimmed V and J ends, which lost 2 bases and 2 bases, there was a span of 11 bases. CDR3 region: CASSLISLDTDTQYF. CDR3 nucleotides: TGTGCCAGCAGTTTAATCTCCCTAGACACAGATACGCAGTATTTT.

The chain recombines TRBV6-4 with TRBJ1-2; 10 bases are a match to TRBD1. V shed 3 bases and J 3 bases; nucleotides not matched to a gene: 1. This CDR3 contains 14 residues. Per germline, CDR1 MRHNA and CDR2 SNTAGT. CDR3 bases: TGTGCCAGCAGTGAGGGACAGGGGTACTATGGCTACACCTTC. This sequence encodes CASSEGQGYYGYTF.

The chain is built from TRBV3-1 (or the pseudogene TRBV3-2) and TRBJ1-3; D gene ambiguous. The germline gives CDR1 LGHDT, CDR2 YNNKEL (reference sequence). This CDR3 region has 16 residues. V was shortened by 4 bases and J by 0 bases, with 13 bases between the two germline ends. The CDR3 sequence: CASSPSRTNSGNTIYF. Here the CDR3 DNA reads TGTGCCAGCAGCCCTAGTAGAACGAACTCTGGAAACACCATATATTTT.

On this clone itself: An end of the junction differs from the germline gene, which may be a read error. The J gene is TRBJ2-1, the V gene TRBV5-6; D perhaps matches TRBD2 (5 bases). From germline, CDR1 is SGHDT and CDR2 YYEEEE. The CDR3 is made up of 15 amino acids. The CDR3 DNA reads as TGTGCCAGCAGCTCGACCAACCGGGGAGACAATCAGCAGTTCTTC. Encoded protein: CASSSTNRGDNQQFF.

The chain uses TRBV10-3 and TRBJ1-2; 8 bases line up with TRBD1. The germline CDR1 and CDR2 sequences are ENHRY and SYGVKD. The CDR3 is 17 amino acids. The V gene end was trimmed by 3 bases and the J gene end by 5 bases; junction bases not matched to a gene: 14. This CDR3 is CAISEAPGQGYGYGYTF. The CDR3 DNA sequence: TGTGCCATCAGTGAAGCACCCGGACAGGGATATGGGTATGGCTACACCTTC.

This sequence joins TRBV6-5 and TRBJ1-1, with TRBD1 matching over 7 bases. The CDR3 totals 14 residues. Germline lookup yields CDR1 MNHEY and CDR2 SVGAGI. After removal of 8 bases from V and 7 bases from J, the junction contained 13 bases not matched to a gene. CDR3 residues: CASFNPGQKIEAFF. The CDR3 region has the DNA TGTGCCAGCTTTAATCCGGGACAGAAAATTGAAGCTTTCTTT.

CDR3 nucleotides: TGTGCCAGTAGTTCCGGGACAGGGTTGGGTGAGCAGTACTTC. It is translated as CASSSGTGLGEQYF. V gene TRBV19 combines with J gene TRBJ2-7, with 9 bases matching TRBD1. The V gene's germline CDR1 is LNHDA and CDR2 SQIVND (reference sequence). With 5 bases clipped from V and 7 bases from J, the junction kept 9 bases outside the gene matches. The CDR3 is 14 amino acids.

The J gene is TRBJ2-1, the V gene TRBV2; 10 nucleotides agree with TRBD2. CDR1 is SNHLY, CDR2 FYNNEI, per germline. V shed 4 bases and J 6 bases; nucleotides not matched to a gene: 15. CDR3 length: 18 amino acids. The DNA of the CDR3 is TGTGCCAGCAGTGTCCGTCTCGGGACTAGCGAGTCGGGCAATGAGCAGTTCTTC. Translated: CASSVRLGTSESGNEQFF.

Comments on this clone: Its ends do not fully match the called genes, so a read error is possible. The V call is TRBV27, the J call TRBJ2-1, with D possibly matching TRBD2 (7 bases). Germline CDR1 and CDR2: MNHEY and SMNVEV (reference sequence). The CDR3 sequence is 12 residues long. In nucleotides, the CDR3 is TGTGCCTGCAGTATAGGGGGGGGTGAGCAGTTCTTC. This translates into CACSIGGGEQFF.

This clone was observed a single time. The CDR3 loop reads CASREDGGRETQYF. For the CDR3, the DNA is TGTGCCAGCCGTGAAGACGGGGGGAGGGAGACCCAGTACTTC. V usage is TRBV5-5 and J usage is TRBJ2-5; 7 nucleotides align to TRBD2. Germline lookup yields CDR1 SGHKS and CDR2 YYEKEE (reference sequence). This CDR3 region has 14 residues. The J segment lost 5 bases and the V segment lost 7 bases, leaving 11 bases of the junction unmatched.

This rearrangement joins TRBV7-2 to TRBJ2-7; TRBD2 might be the D (6 bases). The length of the CDR3 is 17 residues. Germline V lookup: CDR1 SGHTA, CDR2 FQGNSA. V was trimmed by 7 bases and J by 5 bases, leaving 27 bases between them. The CDR3 nucleotides are TGTGCCAGCACCCTCATGGGTTTGCGGGGCCTCGCCAACGAGCAGTACTTC. It encodes CASTLMGLRGLANEQYF.